This T cell receptor (beta chain) was recovered during a study of blood T cell repertoires in COVID-19. Study-level background: Specimens from acute and convalescent COVID-19 originated in the United States, Italy and Spain.

The germline V gene has CDR1 KGHSH and CDR2 LQKENI. The ends lost 2 bases at V and 4 bases at J; junction bases unmatched: 5. The CDR3 has 15 residues. Authors' processing steps: It was from reference gene primer amplification that nucleated cell counts were estimated. Profiled with immunoSEQ multiplex PCR; TCRdb holds only in-frame clones, not every one. V, J and clone size derive from that table, while D and trimming were established from the DNA sequence. Of approximately 250,000 clones in the sample, about 88% are singletons; the top ten hold approximately 2%. What was sequenced was peripheral blood. The TCR originated in a young man with active or convalescent COVID-19. This chain uses TRBV18 with TRBJ1-1; 9 nucleotides match TRBD1. CDR3 protein: CASSPAGTGRTEAFF. CDR3 nucleotide sequence: TGTGCCAGCTCACCAGCCGGGACAGGGCGCACTGAAGCTTTCTTT.